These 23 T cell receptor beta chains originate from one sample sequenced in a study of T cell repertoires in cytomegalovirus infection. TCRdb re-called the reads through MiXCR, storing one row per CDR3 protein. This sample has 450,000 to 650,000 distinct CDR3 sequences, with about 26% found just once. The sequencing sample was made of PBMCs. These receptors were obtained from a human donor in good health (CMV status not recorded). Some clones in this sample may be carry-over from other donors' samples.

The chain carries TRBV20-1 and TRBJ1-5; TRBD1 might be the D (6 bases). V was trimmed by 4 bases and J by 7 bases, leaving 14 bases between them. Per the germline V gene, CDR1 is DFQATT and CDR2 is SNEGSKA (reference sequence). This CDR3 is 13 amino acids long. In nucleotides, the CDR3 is TGCAGTGCTATACAGCGGAGGGGGCAGCCCCAGCATTTT. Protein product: CSAIQRRGQPQHF.

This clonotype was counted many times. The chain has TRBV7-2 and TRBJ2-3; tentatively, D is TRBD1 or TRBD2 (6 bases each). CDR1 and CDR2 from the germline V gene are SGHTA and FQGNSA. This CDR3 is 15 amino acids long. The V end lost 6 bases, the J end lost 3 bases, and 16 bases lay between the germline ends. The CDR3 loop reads CASSSGGGFTDTQYF. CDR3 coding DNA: TGTGCCAGCAGTTCCGGGGGCGGATTTACAGATACGCAGTATTTT.

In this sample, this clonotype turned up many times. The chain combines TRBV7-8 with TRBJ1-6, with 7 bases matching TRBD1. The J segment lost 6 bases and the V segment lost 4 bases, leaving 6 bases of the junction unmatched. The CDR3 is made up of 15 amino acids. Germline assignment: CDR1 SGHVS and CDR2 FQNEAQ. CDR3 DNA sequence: TGTGCCAGCAGCTCGACGACAGGGACTAATTCACCCCTCCACTTT. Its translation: CASSSTTGTNSPLHF.

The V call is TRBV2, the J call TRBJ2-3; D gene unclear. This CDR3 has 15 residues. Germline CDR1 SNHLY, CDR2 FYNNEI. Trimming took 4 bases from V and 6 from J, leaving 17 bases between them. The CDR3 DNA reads TGTGCCAGCAGTGTTATCCCACTTGGAGCTGATACGCAGTATTTT. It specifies CASSVIPLGADTQYF.

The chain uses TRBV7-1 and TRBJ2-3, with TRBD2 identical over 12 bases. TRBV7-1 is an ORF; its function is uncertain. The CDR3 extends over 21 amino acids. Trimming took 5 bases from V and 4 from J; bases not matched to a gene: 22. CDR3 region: CASSKRRWTSGKIPLPDTQYF. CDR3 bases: TGTGCCAGCAGCAAACGTCGATGGACTAGCGGGAAAATCCCTCTGCCAGATACGCAGTATTTT.

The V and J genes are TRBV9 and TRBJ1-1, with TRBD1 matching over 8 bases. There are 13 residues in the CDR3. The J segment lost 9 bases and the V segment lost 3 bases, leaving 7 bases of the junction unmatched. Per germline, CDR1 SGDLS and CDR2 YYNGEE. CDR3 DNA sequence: TGTGCCAGCAGCGAGACAGGGGATGACAAAGCTTTCTTT. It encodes CASSETGDDKAFF.

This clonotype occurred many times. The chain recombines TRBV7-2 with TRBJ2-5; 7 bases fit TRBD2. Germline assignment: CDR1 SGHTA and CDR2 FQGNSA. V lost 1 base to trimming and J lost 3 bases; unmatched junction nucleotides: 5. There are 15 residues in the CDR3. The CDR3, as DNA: TGTGCCAGCAGCTTAGGTGGGGCGGGAGAAGAGACCCAGTACTTC. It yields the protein CASSLGGAGEETQYF. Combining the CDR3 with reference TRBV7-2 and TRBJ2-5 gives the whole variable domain GAGVSQSPSNKVTEKGKDVELRCDPISGHTALYWYRQSLGQGLEFLIYFQGNSAPDKSGLPSDRFSAERTGGSVSTLTIQRTQQEDSAVYLCASSLGGAGEETQYFGPGTRLLVL.

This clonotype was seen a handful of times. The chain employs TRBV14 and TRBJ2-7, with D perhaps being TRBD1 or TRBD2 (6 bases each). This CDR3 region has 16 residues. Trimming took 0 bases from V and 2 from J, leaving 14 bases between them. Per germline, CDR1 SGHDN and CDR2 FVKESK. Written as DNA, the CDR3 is TGTGCCAGCAGCCAAGATCCGGGGGCATCACCCTACGAGCAGTACGTC. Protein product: CASSQDPGASPYEQYV.

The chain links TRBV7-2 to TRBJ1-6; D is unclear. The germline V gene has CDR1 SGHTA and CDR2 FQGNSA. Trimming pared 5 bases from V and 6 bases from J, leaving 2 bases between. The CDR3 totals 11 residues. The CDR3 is CASSANSPLHF. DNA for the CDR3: TGTGCCAGCAGCGCTAATTCACCCCTCCACTTT.

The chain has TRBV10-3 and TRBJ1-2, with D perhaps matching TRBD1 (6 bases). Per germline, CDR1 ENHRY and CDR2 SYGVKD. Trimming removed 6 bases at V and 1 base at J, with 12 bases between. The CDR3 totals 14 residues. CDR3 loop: CAISLDSDNYGYTF. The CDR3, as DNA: TGTGCCATCAGCCTGGACAGTGATAACTATGGCTACACCTTC.

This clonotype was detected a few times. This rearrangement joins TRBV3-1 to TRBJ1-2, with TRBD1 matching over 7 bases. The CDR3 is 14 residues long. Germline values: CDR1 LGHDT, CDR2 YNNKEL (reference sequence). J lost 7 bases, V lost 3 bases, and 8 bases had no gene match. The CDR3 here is CASSHGEDRLGYTF. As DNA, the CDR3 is TGTGCCAGCAGCCACGGTGAGGACAGGCTTGGCTACACCTTC.

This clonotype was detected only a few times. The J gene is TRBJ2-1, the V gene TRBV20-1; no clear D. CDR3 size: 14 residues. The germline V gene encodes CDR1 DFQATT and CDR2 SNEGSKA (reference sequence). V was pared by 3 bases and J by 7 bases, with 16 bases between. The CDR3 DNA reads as TGCAGTGCTAGCGTGGGGAATAGGATGAATGAGCAGTTCTTC. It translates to CSASVGNRMNEQFF.

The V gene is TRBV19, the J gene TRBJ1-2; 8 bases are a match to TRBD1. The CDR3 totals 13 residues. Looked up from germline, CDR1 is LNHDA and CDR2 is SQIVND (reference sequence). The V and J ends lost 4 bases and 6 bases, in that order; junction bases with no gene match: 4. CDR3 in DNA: TGTGCCAGTAGTACCGACAGGGGTAATGGCTACACCTTC. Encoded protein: CASSTDRGNGYTF.

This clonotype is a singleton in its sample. Here the CDR3 DNA reads TGTGCCAGTGGACGCAGCCTGGGCGAGACCCAGTACTTC. Protein: CASGRSLGETQYF. The J gene is TRBJ2-5, the V gene TRBV19; D gene unclear. The CDR3 contains 13 residues. Trimming shortened V by 8 bases and J by 5 bases, and 15 bases separated the two germline ends. Germline V lookup: CDR1 LNHDA, CDR2 SQIVND (reference sequence). The variable domain in full, completed from reference TRBV19 and TRBJ2-5, reads DGGITQSPKYLFRKEGQNVTLSCEQNLNHDAMYWYRQDPGQGLRLIYYSQIVNDFQKGDIAEGYSVSREKKESFPLTVTSAQKNPTAFYLCASGRSLGETQYFGPGTRLLVL.

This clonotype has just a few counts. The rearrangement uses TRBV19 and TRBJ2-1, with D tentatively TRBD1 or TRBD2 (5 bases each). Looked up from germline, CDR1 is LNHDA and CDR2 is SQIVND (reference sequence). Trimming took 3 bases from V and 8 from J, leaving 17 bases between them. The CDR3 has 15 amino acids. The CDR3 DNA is TGTGCCAGTAGTATTCCGGGACGGCGAGCCCATGAGCAGTTCTTC. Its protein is CASSIPGRRAHEQFF.

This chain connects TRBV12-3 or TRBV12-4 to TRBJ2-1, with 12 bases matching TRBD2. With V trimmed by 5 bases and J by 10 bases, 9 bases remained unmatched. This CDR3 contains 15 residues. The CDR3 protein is CASSTGLAGAGEQFF. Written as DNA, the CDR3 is TGTGCCAGCAGTACGGGACTAGCGGGTGCGGGGGAGCAGTTCTTC.

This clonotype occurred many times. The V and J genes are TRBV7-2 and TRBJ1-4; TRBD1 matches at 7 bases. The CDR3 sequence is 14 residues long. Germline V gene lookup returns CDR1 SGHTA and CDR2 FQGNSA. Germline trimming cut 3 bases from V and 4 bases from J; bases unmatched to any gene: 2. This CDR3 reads CASSLTGLNEKLFF. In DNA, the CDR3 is TGTGCCAGCAGCTTGACAGGGCTTAATGAAAAACTGTTTTTT.

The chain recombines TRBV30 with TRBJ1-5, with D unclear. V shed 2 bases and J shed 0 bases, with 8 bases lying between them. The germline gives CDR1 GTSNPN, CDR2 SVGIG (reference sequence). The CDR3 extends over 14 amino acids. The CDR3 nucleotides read TGTGCCTGGAGTTGGTGGGGTAGCAATCAGCCCCAGCATTTT. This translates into CAWSWWGSNQPQHF.

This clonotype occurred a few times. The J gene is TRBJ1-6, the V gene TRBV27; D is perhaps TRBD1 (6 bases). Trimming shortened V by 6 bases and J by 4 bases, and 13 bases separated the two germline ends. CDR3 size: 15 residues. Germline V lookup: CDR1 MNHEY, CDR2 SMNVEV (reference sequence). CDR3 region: CASRLLQGYNSPLHF. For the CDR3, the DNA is TGTGCCAGCAGACTACTACAGGGTTATAATTCACCCCTCCACTTT.

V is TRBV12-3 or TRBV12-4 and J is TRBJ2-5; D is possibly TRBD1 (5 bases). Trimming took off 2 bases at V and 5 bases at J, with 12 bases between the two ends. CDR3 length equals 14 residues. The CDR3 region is CASSLNPGRETQYF. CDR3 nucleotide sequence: TGTGCCAGCAGTTTAAACCCAGGGCGGGAGACCCAGTACTTC.

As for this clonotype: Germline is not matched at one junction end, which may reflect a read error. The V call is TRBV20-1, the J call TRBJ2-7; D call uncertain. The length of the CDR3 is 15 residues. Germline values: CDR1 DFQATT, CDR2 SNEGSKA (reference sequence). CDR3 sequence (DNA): TGCAGCGCTAGTAAACCGGAAAGAAGAGCATACGAGCAGTACTTC. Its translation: CSASKPERRAYEQYF.

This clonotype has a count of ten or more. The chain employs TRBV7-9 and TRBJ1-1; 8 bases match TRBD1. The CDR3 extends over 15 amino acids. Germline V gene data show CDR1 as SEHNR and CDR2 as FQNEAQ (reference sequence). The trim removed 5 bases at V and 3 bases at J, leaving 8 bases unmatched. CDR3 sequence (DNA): TGTGCCAGCAGCCAAGAGACGGACAGGGACACTGAAGCTTTCTTT. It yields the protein CASSQETDRDTEAFF.

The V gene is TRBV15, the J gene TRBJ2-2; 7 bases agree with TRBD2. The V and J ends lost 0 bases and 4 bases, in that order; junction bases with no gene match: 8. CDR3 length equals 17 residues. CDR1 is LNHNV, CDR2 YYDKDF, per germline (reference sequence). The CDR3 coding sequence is TGTGCCACCAGCAGAGATAGGGCTAGCGGCTTCACCGGGGAGCTGTTTTTT. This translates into CATSRDRASGFTGELFF.